This is a list of T cell receptor beta chains from one sample in a study of T cell changes during pregnancy in multiple sclerosis. Sequencing used immunoSEQ multiplex PCR; TCRdb keeps in-frame clones, though not all of them. The sample holds fewer than 40,000 clones, less than 95% seen once. The specimen comprised CD4+ T cells from peripheral blood mononuclear cells, sampled in the first trimester of pregnancy. These receptor sequences come from a female donor in good health, enrolled as a control in a pregnancy study. CDR3s include the opening cysteine and the closing phenylalanine or tryptophan. A D gene is named only where the DNA matches it firmly. Clone size is not always given. Where it is, it says once, few, many or a class for expanded clones.

clone_size	j_call	d_call	v_call	cdr3_length	cdr3_nt	cdr3_aa
-	TRBJ1-2	TRBD1	TRBV2	13	TGTGCCAGCAGGGGACAGGGTCCCTATGGCTACACCTTC	CASRGQGPYGYTF
-	TRBJ1-1	TRBD1	TRBV19	16	TGTGCCAGTAGCCTCCCAGGGGGCGCAAAGAACACTGAAGCTTTCTTT	CASSLPGGAKNTEAFF
-	TRBJ2-5	-	TRBV7-2	15	TGTGCCAGCAGCTTTTCGGCCGACTACCAAGAGACCCAGTACTTC	CASSFSADYQETQYF
-	TRBJ1-5	-	TRBV30	15	TGTGCCTGGAGTCCACAAGACCCGACAGGCCAGCCCCAGCATTTT	CAWSPQDPTGQPQHF
-	TRBJ2-3	TRBD2	TRBV29-1	16	TGCAGCGCTCCCACCGCGGGGGGCCTTAGCACAGATACGCAGTATTTT	CSAPTAGGLSTDTQYF
-	TRBJ2-5	TRBD2	TRBV27	15	TGTGCCAGCAGTTCCCCTAGCGGGGGTCAAGAGACCCAGTACTTC	CASSSPSGGQETQYF
medium-sized	TRBJ1-2	-	TRBV9	15	TGTGCCAGCAGCGAGCATGGGACACAGGGAGATGGCTACACCTTC	CASSEHGTQGDGYTF
-	TRBJ2-7	-	TRBV5-5	13	TGTGCCAGCAGCTTCACGGAGTCCTACGAGCAGTACTTC	CASSFTESYEQYF
-	TRBJ2-2	-	TRBV11-2	15	TGTGCCAGCAGCTTTACACAGGGACACACCGGGGAGCTGTTTTTT	CASSFTQGHTGELFF
-	TRBJ2-3	TRBD2	TRBV19	13	TGTGCCACCGCGGGACTAGCGGAAGATACGCAGTATTTT	CATAGLAEDTQYF
-	TRBJ2-7	TRBD1	TRBV11-1	16	TGTGCCAGCAGCTTATCACCGGGACAGGCAAACTACGAGCAGTACTTC	CASSLSPGQANYEQYF
-	TRBJ2-1	TRBD2	TRBV14	15	TGTGCCAGCAGCCAGAGTCGGGGGGGCCCGGCTGAGCAGTTCTTC	CASSQSRGGPAEQFF
-	TRBJ2-2	-	TRBV5-5	13	TGTGCCAGCAGCCCACGACAGTTAGGGGAGCTGTTTTTT	CASSPRQLGELFF
-	TRBJ2-7	TRBD2	TRBV14	17	TGTGCCAGCAGCCAACACCGGACTAGCGGGAGCTCCTACGAGCAGTACTTC	CASSQHRTSGSSYEQYF
few	TRBJ1-2	TRBD1	TRBV5-1	15	TGCGCCAGCAGCTTGGAGGGGGCCTTTGACTATGGCTACACCTTC	CASSLEGAFDYGYTF
-	TRBJ1-1	-	TRBV5-1	15	TGCGCCAGCAGCTTGGGAGGCAGGGCGAACACTGAAGCTTTCTTT	CASSLGGRANTEAFF
-	TRBJ2-3	TRBD1	TRBV18	16	TGTGCCAGCTCAGGTACCGGGACAGTGAGGACAGATACGCAGTATTTT	CASSGTGTVRTDTQYF
-	TRBJ1-1	-	TRBV5-4	15	TGTGCCAGCAGCTTGGCCGGGTCGGGGAGCACTGAAGCTTTCTTT	CASSLAGSGSTEAFF
-	TRBJ2-2	-	TRBV7-8	16	TGTGCCAGCAGCTTAGCGGGGGCCGGGAACACCGGGGAGCTGTTTTTT	CASSLAGAGNTGELFF
-	TRBJ1-3	-	TRBV6-1	16	TGTGCCAGCAGTGAAGCGTACGGGTCGGGGGGAAACACCATATATTTT	CASSEAYGSGGNTIYF
-	TRBJ2-1	TRBD2	TRBV9	15	TGTGCCAGCAGCGCGACTAGCGGGGGAAGTAATGAGCAGTTCTTC	CASSATSGGSNEQFF
-	TRBJ1-2	-	TRBV6-5	14	TGTGCCAGCAGGACGGTGCGGAATAACTATGGCTACACCTTC	CASRTVRNNYGYTF
-	TRBJ1-1	-	TRBV6-5	15	TGTGCCAGCAGTTACTCGACCCTGGGGAGGACTGAAGCTTTCTTT	CASSYSTLGRTEAFF
-	TRBJ2-5	-	TRBV9	14	TGTGCCAGCAGCAAGAACAGGGAAGAAGAGACCCAGTACTTC	CASSKNREEETQYF
-	TRBJ2-2	TRBD2	TRBV4-3	16	TGCGCCAGCAGCCCCGTCGGGGGGGAGAACACCGGGGAGCTGTTTTTT	CASSPVGGENTGELFF
-	TRBJ1-2	TRBD1	TRBV10-3	13	TGTGCCATCACCGACAGGGAACGTCATGGCTACACCTTC	CAITDRERHGYTF
-	TRBJ2-1	TRBD1	TRBV27	15	TGTGCCAGCAGTTCTGCAGGGGGCGCTGGAAATGAGCAGTTCTTC	CASSSAGGAGNEQFF
-	TRBJ2-3	TRBD2	TRBV5-4	14	TGTGCCAGTCGACTAGCGGGGAGCACAGATACGCAGTATTTT	CASRLAGSTDTQYF
-	TRBJ2-7	TRBD1	TRBV2	14	TGTGCCAGCACTGTAACAGGGGGGCCCTACGAGCAGTACTTC	CASTVTGGPYEQYF
few	TRBJ1-3	-	TRBV7-8	16	TGTGCCAGCAGCTCCCAGGCAGGGGAACTTGGAAACACCATATATTTT	CASSSQAGELGNTIYF
-	TRBJ2-3	-	TRBV7-3	14	TGTGCCAGCAGCGGAGCGTCTAGCACAGATACGCAGTATTTT	CASSGASSTDTQYF
-	TRBJ2-5	-	TRBV11-1	17	TGTGCCAGCAGGGACCGGGGCTCTCTAGGGGGCCAAGAGACCCAGTACTTC	CASRDRGSLGGQETQYF
-	TRBJ1-2	-	TRBV4-3	15	TGCGCCAGCAGCCAAGATCCCGGGGGAAGGTATGGCTACACCTTC	CASSQDPGGRYGYTF
-	TRBJ2-7	TRBD2	TRBV6-5	14	TGTGCCAGCAGTCCAGGGACTAGCTCCTACGAGCAGTACTTC	CASSPGTSSYEQYF
-	TRBJ2-2	-	TRBV5-1	14	TGCGCCAGCTTCAGGGGCTCGGGGACCGGGGAGCTGTTTTTT	CASFRGSGTGELFF
-	TRBJ1-4	TRBD1	TRBV19	14	TGTGCCAGTAGTTCGGGACAGGCTAATGAAAAACTGTTTTTT	CASSSGQANEKLFF
once	TRBJ2-2	TRBD1	TRBV7-6	15	TGTGCCAGCAGCTTAGTACAGGGGGACACCGGGGAGCTGTTTTTT	CASSLVQGDTGELFF
-	TRBJ1-1	-	TRBV5-4	14	TGTGCCAGCAGCCCAGGCGCCGACCGCACTGAAGCTTTCTTT	CASSPGADRTEAFF
-	TRBJ2-3	-	TRBV28	17	TGTGCCAGCAGCGTTTCCGGGAAACTAATATCCACAGATACGCAGTATTTT	CASSVSGKLISTDTQYF